Presented here are 13 T cell receptor beta chains from one specimen sequenced in a study of cytomegalovirus exposure and HLA in healthy donors. In the PCR, 60 Vbeta and 13 Jbeta primers were used. TCRdb keeps only in-frame clones here, not all; method: immunoSEQ multiplex PCR. The sample's table shows tens of thousands of clones. The sample comprised PBMCs. All receptors derive from a female donor in good health and CMV-seropositive.

The chain combines TRBV6-5 with TRBJ1-2, with D perhaps matching TRBD1 (5 bases). CDR1 is MNHEY and CDR2 is SVGAGI in the germline V gene. Trimming took 0 bases from V and 6 from J, leaving 17 bases between them. The CDR3 extends over 16 amino acids. CDR3 sequence: CASSYSIRNAGDGYTF. The CDR3 DNA reads as TGTGCCAGCAGTTACTCGATAAGGAATGCGGGGGATGGCTACACCTTC.

The CDR3 coding sequence is TGTGCCAGCAGCTTAATATCTGCGCCGGGACAGGGAGACACTGAAGCTTTCTTT. This gives the protein CASSLISAPGQGDTEAFF. The J gene is TRBJ1-1, the V gene TRBV7-3, with 9 positions matching TRBD1. The CDR3 has 18 amino acids. J lost 3 bases, V lost 1 base, and 12 bases had no gene match. CDR1 is SGHTA and CDR2 is FQGTGA in the germline V gene. The whole variable domain, remainder taken from reference TRBV7-3 and TRBJ1-1, is GAGVSQTPSNKVTEKGKYVELRCDPISGHTALYWYRQSLGQGPEFLIYFQGTGAADDSGLPNDRFFAVRPEGSVSTLKIQRTERGDSAVYLCASSLISAPGQGDTEAFFGQGTRLTVV.

The chain couples TRBV6-6 to TRBJ2-1; D gene unclear. Trimming took off 0 bases at V and 8 bases at J, with 17 bases between the two ends. Germline V gene data show CDR1 as MNHNY and CDR2 as SVGAGI (reference sequence). This CDR3 has 16 amino acids. CDR3 region: CASSYSSRPLRYEQFF. CDR3 in DNA: TGTGCCAGCAGTTACTCGTCCCGACCGCTGAGGTATGAGCAGTTCTTC.

The V and J genes are TRBV6-1 and TRBJ2-7; TRBD2 matches 9 bases. The germline V gene has CDR1 MNHNS and CDR2 SASEGT. This CDR3 has 14 residues. After removal of 5 bases from V and 4 bases from J, the junction contained 6 bases not matched to a gene. CDR3 loop: CASSNSGGPYEQYF. CDR3 nucleotides: TGTGCCAGCAGTAATAGCGGGGGTCCATACGAGCAGTACTTC.

The chain joins TRBV7-9 to TRBJ1-4, with 7 nucleotides matching TRBD1. Trimming took 2 bases from V and 3 from J; bases not matched to a gene: 9. Germline V lookup: CDR1 SEHNR, CDR2 FQNEAQ (reference sequence). The CDR3 covers 17 residues. Here the CDR3 reads CASSLWGNRGPNEKLFF. DNA of the CDR3: TGTGCCAGCAGCTTATGGGGAAACAGGGGTCCTAATGAAAAACTGTTTTTT.

V is TRBV11-2 and J is TRBJ1-1; 8 bases match TRBD1. J gave up 0 bases and V 6 bases, and 3 bases lay outside the gene matches. The CDR3 extends over 14 amino acids. CDR1 and CDR2 from the germline V gene are SGHAT and FQNNGV. The CDR3 spells CASSGQGLNTEAFF. CDR3 DNA sequence: TGTGCCAGCAGTGGACAGGGCCTGAACACTGAAGCTTTCTTT.

CDR3 in DNA: TGCAGCGTTGTTTCAGGGCGACCTTCCGGAAACACCATATATTTT. This codes for CSVVSGRPSGNTIYF. The V gene is TRBV29-1, the J gene TRBJ1-3; possible D gene TRBD1, 5 bases. V was cut by 4 bases and J by 4 bases, with 17 bases left in between. The CDR3 sequence is 15 residues long. The V gene's germline CDR1 is SQVTM and CDR2 ANQGSEA.

The chain uses TRBV6-5 and TRBJ2-1; maybe TRBD1 (6 bases). V gave up 2 bases and J gave up 7 bases, with 18 bases separating them. Germline V CDR1 and CDR2: MNHEY, SVGAGI. The CDR3 contains 16 residues. In DNA form, the CDR3 reads TGTGCCAGCAGTTACGTCGTACCATACCAGGGGAATGAGCAGTTCTTC. It specifies CASSYVVPYQGNEQFF.

The genes are TRBV9 and TRBJ2-2; 7 bases align to TRBD1. The germline V gene has CDR1 SGDLS and CDR2 YYNGEE. Trimming at V came to 2 bases and at J to 4 bases, leaving 5 bases not matched to a gene. CDR3 length: 15 amino acids. CDR3 DNA: TGTGCCAGCAGCGTGGTACAGGGGCTCACCGGGGAGCTGTTTTTT. It encodes CASSVVQGLTGELFF.

The V call is TRBV28, the J call TRBJ2-1; 15 nucleotides match TRBD2. J gave up 7 bases and V 6 bases, and 4 bases lay outside the gene matches. The V gene's germline CDR1 is MDHEN and CDR2 SYDVKM. This CDR3 contains 15 residues. In DNA form, the CDR3 reads TGTGCCAGCAGCCCCGGGACTAGCGGGAGGAATGAGCAGTTCTTC. Its protein product is CASSPGTSGRNEQFF.

With respect to this clone: The junction departs from the called germline gene at one end, perhaps through a read error. The chain combines TRBV6-5 with TRBJ2-1; D possibly corresponds to TRBD2 (6 bases). From germline, CDR1 is MNHEY and CDR2 SVGAGI. The CDR3 totals 15 residues. CDR3 sequence (DNA): TGTGCCAGCAGTGACTCGGGAGCCTCGGTCAATGAGCAGTTCTTC. Its translation is CASSDSGASVNEQFF.

The chain couples TRBV6-4 to TRBJ1-1; D not resolved. This CDR3 has 13 residues. Germline CDR1 reads MRHNA; CDR2 reads SNTAGT. The V gene lost 4 bases and the J gene lost 2 bases, with 8 bases spanning the gap. CDR3 DNA: TGTGCCAGCAGTGCGCGAGCTAACACTGAAGCTTTCTTT. This translates into CASSARANTEAFF.

V and J are TRBV5-1 and TRBJ1-1; no firm D call. Trimming took 0 bases from V and 2 from J, leaving 5 bases between them. Germline V gene lookup returns CDR1 SGHRS and CDR2 YFSETQ. This CDR3 spans 13 amino acids. The CDR3 here is CASSLVVNTEAFF. The DNA of the CDR3 is TGCGCCAGCAGCTTGGTAGTCAACACTGAAGCTTTCTTT.